Following are 28 T cell receptor beta chains from one sample sequenced in a study of identical twins. Via MiXCR, TCRdb re-called the 5' RACE reads, giving one row per CDR3 protein. The sample contains 430,000 or so distinct CDR3 sequences, 24% of which appear only once. This sample was shared with a second study, whose subject was T cells expressing NK-cell markers.

The sequenced sample consisted of CD4+ T cells sorted from blood. Receptor source: a young woman in good health.

There are many counts of this clonotype. The V and J genes are TRBV5-1 and TRBJ2-6; tentatively, D is TRBD1 (5 bases). Germline CDR1 is SGHRS and CDR2 is YFSETQ. The CDR3 spans 16 residues. The V gene lost 0 bases and the J gene lost 3 bases, with 10 bases spanning the gap. In DNA, the CDR3 is TGCGCCAGCAGCTTGGACCAGGGCCTTGGGGCCAACGTCCTGACTTTC. The encoded protein is CASSLDQGLGANVLTF.

The V and J genes are TRBV16 and TRBJ1-5; TRBD1 might be the D (6 bases). CDR1 and CDR2 (germline): KGHSY, FQNENV. This CDR3 comprises 14 residues. V lost 2 bases and J lost 5, with 10 bases in between. The CDR3 coding sequence is TGTGCCAGCAGCCAACCCGGGGGGCATCAGCCCCAGCATTTT. Protein: CASSQPGGHQPQHF.

This chain links TRBV12-3 or TRBV12-4 with TRBJ2-1; no clear D. V was shortened by 6 bases and J by 0 bases, with 9 bases between the two germline ends. The CDR3 is 14 amino acids. CDR3 sequence: CASRERLSYNEQFF. The CDR3 DNA is TGTGCCAGCAGAGAACGCCTCTCCTACAATGAGCAGTTCTTC.

This clonotype occurred a few times. The rearrangement uses TRBV7-9 and TRBJ1-1; no clear D. Between the trimmed V and J ends, which lost 4 bases and 0 bases, there was a span of 12 bases. Germline CDR1 and CDR2: SEHNR and FQNEAQ (reference sequence). The CDR3 runs 15 residues. CDR3 bases: TGTGCCAGCAGCTCGGAGACAAACATGAACACTGAAGCTTTCTTT. It specifies CASSSETNMNTEAFF.

The V gene is TRBV6-5, the J gene TRBJ1-5; D unclear. The V gene lost 2 bases and the J gene lost 2 bases, with 7 bases spanning the gap. The CDR3 covers 14 residues. Germline V gene lookup returns CDR1 MNHEY and CDR2 SVGAGI. The CDR3 coding sequence is TGTGCCAGCAGTTACCGTCAGGGCAATCAGCCCCAGCATTTT. This codes for CASSYRQGNQPQHF.

This rearrangement joins TRBV20-1 to TRBJ1-1; the D gene is possibly TRBD1 (5 bases). Germline V gene lookup returns CDR1 DFQATT and CDR2 SNEGSKA (reference sequence). This CDR3 contains 15 residues. V was shortened by 5 bases and J by 1 base, with 17 bases between the two germline ends. CDR3 sequence (DNA): TGCAGTGCTCAGGGACTCCAACTGGGGAACACTGAAGCTTTCTTT. Its protein product is CSAQGLQLGNTEAFF.

This clonotype has just one count. This chain joins TRBV7-8 and TRBJ2-5; 11 bases fit TRBD2. There are 14 residues in the CDR3. CDR1 SGHVS and CDR2 FQNEAQ come from the germline V gene. The trim removed 5 bases at V and 6 bases at J, leaving 5 bases unmatched. In DNA, the CDR3 is TGTGCCAGCAGCCGAACTAGCGGGAGACAGACCCAGTACTTC. This sequence encodes CASSRTSGRQTQYF.

The gene calls are TRBV10-3 and TRBJ2-5, with 12 bases fitting TRBD2. Losses at the gene ends were 3 bases for V and 2 bases for J; bases not matched to a gene: 10. Germline V gene sequence: CDR1 ENHRY, CDR2 SYGVKD. This CDR3 has 18 residues. CDR3 nucleotides: TGTGCCATCAGTGACCCAACTAGCGGGGGGAATATTCAAGAGACCCAGTACTTC. Its protein is CAISDPTSGGNIQETQYF.

In this sample, this clonotype turned up a few times. This sequence joins TRBV20-1 and TRBJ2-5; 12 bases are shared with TRBD2. The CDR3 extends over 15 amino acids. Germline CDR1 is DFQATT and CDR2 is SNEGSKA (reference sequence). With V trimmed by 3 bases and J by 2 bases, 4 bases remained unmatched. CDR3 amino acids: CSASGTSGPQETQYF. In nucleotides, the CDR3 is TGCAGTGCTAGCGGGACTAGCGGGCCTCAAGAGACCCAGTACTTC.

This clonotype was counted a few times. The CDR3 protein is CASRQGEVRTEAFF. CDR3 coding DNA: TGTGCCAGCAGACAGGGAGAGGTTCGGACTGAAGCTTTCTTT. The chain links TRBV12-3 or TRBV12-4 to TRBJ1-1; a possible D gene is TRBD1 (6 bases). There are 14 residues in the CDR3. Trimming took off 6 bases at V and 5 bases at J, with 16 bases between the two ends.

The sample holds many counts of this clonotype. The chain couples TRBV29-1 to TRBJ2-5; TRBD2 might be the D (5 bases). The CDR3 sequence is 13 residues long. Germline values: CDR1 SQVTM, CDR2 ANQGSEA. Trimming removed 6 bases at V and 1 base at J, with 12 bases between. The CDR3 sequence is CSVTHSGQETQYF. DNA for the CDR3: TGCAGCGTGACCCACAGCGGCCAAGAGACCCAGTACTTC.

This clonotype was detected only a few times. The rearrangement joins TRBV5-1 to TRBJ2-3; perhaps TRBD1 as D (6 bases). Germline CDR1 reads SGHRS; CDR2 reads YFSETQ. The CDR3 is 17 amino acids. V lost 1 base, J lost 4 bases, and 19 bases lay in between. In DNA form, the CDR3 reads TGCGCCAGCAGCTTGCAGGGGACCCCCAGGGGCGCAGATACGCAGTATTTT. It is translated as CASSLQGTPRGADTQYF.

This clonotype was counted once. The chain links TRBV7-9 to TRBJ1-4; no firm D call. CDR3 length: 15 amino acids. The V end lost 1 base, the J end lost 0 bases, and 6 bases lay between the germline ends. Germline V CDR1 and CDR2: SEHNR, FQNEAQ (reference sequence). The chain's CDR3 is CASSLEPATNEKLFF. DNA of the CDR3: TGTGCCAGCAGCTTAGAGCCTGCAACTAATGAAAAACTGTTTTTT.

This clonotype was picked up a small number of times. The CDR3 sequence is CASSLTLGKNIQYF. CDR3 coding DNA: TGTGCCAGCAGTCTAACTCTTGGCAAAAACATTCAGTACTTC. V usage is TRBV12-3 or TRBV12-4 and J usage is TRBJ2-4; D is ambiguous. V gave up 5 bases and J gave up 3 bases, with 11 bases separating them. This CDR3 comprises 14 residues.

The V call is TRBV18, the J call TRBJ2-7; TRBD2 is a possible D gene (6 bases). Germline V gives CDR1 KGHSH, CDR2 LQKENI. The CDR3 consists of 17 residues. V dropped 0 bases and J dropped 0 bases, with 15 bases sitting between them. CDR3 bases: TGTGCCAGCTCACCACCGACGGGGGACGCAAGCTCCTACGAGCAGTACTTC. Encoded protein: CASSPPTGDASSYEQYF.

V gene TRBV6-1 combines with J gene TRBJ2-7; 7 bases align to TRBD2. V was pared by 7 bases and J by 7 bases, with 13 bases of the junction left unmatched. Germline V lookup: CDR1 MNHNS, CDR2 SASEGT. The CDR3 loop spans 14 amino acids. The CDR3: CASTLGLRIGEQYF. The CDR3 region has the DNA TGTGCCAGCACCCTGGGACTACGGATCGGGGAGCAGTACTTC.

This clonotype was seen a handful of times. The genes are TRBV3-1 and TRBJ1-1; TRBD1 matches at 8 bases. The CDR3 covers 14 residues. V lost 1 base and J lost 7; bases outside the gene matches: 5. Looked up from germline, CDR1 is LGHDT and CDR2 is YNNKEL (reference sequence). CDR3 DNA: TGTGCCAGCAGCCAAGTCGACAGGGGAGGTGAAGCTTTCTTT. As protein: CASSQVDRGGEAFF.

The chain combines TRBV20-1 with TRBJ2-1; 10 bases agree with TRBD2. The CDR3 length is 14 residues. Germline-derived CDR1 and CDR2 are DFQATT and SNEGSKA (reference sequence). J gave up 7 bases and V 2 bases, and 5 bases lay outside the gene matches. CDR3 DNA sequence: TGCAGTGCTAGACTAGCGGGGGTGTTAAATGAGCAGTTCTTC. It codes for CSARLAGVLNEQFF.

The chain joins TRBV5-1 to TRBJ2-1, with D tentatively TRBD1 or TRBD2 (5 bases each). CDR3 length equals 14 residues. Germline CDR1 and CDR2: SGHRS and YFSETQ. Deletions cut 0 bases from V and 8 bases from J, with 12 bases between. In nucleotides, the CDR3 is TGCGCCAGCAGCTTGGCGGGGCCAGGCGATGAGCAGTTCTTC. Amino acid sequence: CASSLAGPGDEQFF.

The genes are TRBV23-1 and TRBJ2-7; TRBD2 agrees at 11 bases. TRBV23-1 is labeled an ORF, and its function is uncertain. The CDR3 extends over 15 amino acids. V shed 1 base and J 4 bases; nucleotides not matched to a gene: 3. The CDR3 coding sequence is TGCGCCAGCAGTCAATATAGCGGGAGGGCTTACGAGCAGTACTTC. Protein product: CASSQYSGRAYEQYF.

The table lists this clonotype with many counts. The rearrangement uses TRBV5-1 and TRBJ1-2; D is ambiguous. The CDR3 sequence is 14 residues long. CDR1 is SGHRS and CDR2 is YFSETQ in the germline V gene. With 6 bases removed from V and 0 bases from J, the gap between germline ends came to 12 bases. This CDR3 reads CASKEDPPNYGYTF. The CDR3 DNA sequence: TGCGCCAGCAAAGAGGACCCGCCTAACTATGGCTACACCTTC.

Many counts were recorded for this clonotype. The chain uses TRBV12-3 or TRBV12-4 and TRBJ1-2; TRBD1 might be the D (5 bases). The CDR3 is made up of 13 amino acids. The V end was cut by 6 bases, the J end by 1 base, with 9 bases between. CDR3 amino acids: CASRLGGNYGYTF. Here the CDR3 DNA reads TGTGCCAGCAGGCTGGGGGGTAACTATGGCTACACCTTC.

The V call is TRBV7-2, the J call TRBJ2-2; D possibly corresponds to TRBD2 (5 bases). The germline gives CDR1 SGHTA, CDR2 FQGNSA. CDR3 length equals 16 residues. Trimming pared 0 bases from V and 5 bases from J, leaving 13 bases between. As DNA, the CDR3 is TGTGCCAGCAGCTTAGCCGGGAACCTCGGAACCGGGGAGCTGTTTTTT. Its protein product is CASSLAGNLGTGELFF.

This clonotype was counted a few times. V gene TRBV24-1 combines with J gene TRBJ2-5; D is perhaps TRBD1 (5 bases). Germline lookup yields CDR1 KGHDR and CDR2 SFDVKD. The CDR3 spans 13 residues. Between the trimmed V and J ends, which lost 8 bases and 1 base, there was a span of 10 bases. The CDR3 reads CATINRSQETQYF. The CDR3 bases are TGTGCCACCATCAACAGGTCCCAAGAGACCCAGTACTTC.

As for this clonotype: One end of the junction does not line up with germline, which may come from a read error. The chain is built from TRBV6-1 and TRBJ2-7, with no clear D. The germline V gene has CDR1 MNHNS and CDR2 SASEGT. The CDR3 totals 13 residues. The CDR3 coding sequence is TGTGCCAGCTGTGATGAGGTATCCTACGAGCAGTACTTC. Translation gives CASCDEVSYEQYF.

The chain links TRBV5-1 to TRBJ1-5; possibly TRBD1 for D (5 bases). There are 15 residues in the CDR3. Trimming shortened V by 5 bases and J by 1 base, and 13 bases separated the two germline ends. Looked up from germline, CDR1 is SGHRS and CDR2 is YFSETQ. The CDR3 DNA reads TGCGCCAGCAGTCGGGGGGATTACAGCAATCAGCCCCAGCATTTT. It is translated as CASSRGDYSNQPQHF.

This clonotype has only a few counts. This chain uses TRBV5-1 with TRBJ2-1, with 11 bases fitting TRBD2. V lost 5 bases to trimming and J lost 4 bases; unmatched junction nucleotides: 8. Germline V lookup: CDR1 SGHRS, CDR2 YFSETQ. CDR3 size: 16 residues. CDR3 sequence reads: CASRLAGGGGYNEQFF. Here the CDR3 DNA reads TGCGCCAGCAGGCTAGCGGGGGGTGGAGGGTACAATGAGCAGTTCTTC.

This clonotype was recorded a few times. The V call is TRBV6-5, the J call TRBJ1-2, with D possibly being TRBD1 (5 bases). The germline gives CDR1 MNHEY, CDR2 SVGAGI. Trimming removed 2 bases from V and 6 bases from J, with 10 bases in between. This CDR3 region has 13 residues. CDR3 sequence: CASSYMAGHGYTF. In DNA form, the CDR3 reads TGTGCCAGCAGTTACATGGCAGGGCATGGCTACACCTTC.